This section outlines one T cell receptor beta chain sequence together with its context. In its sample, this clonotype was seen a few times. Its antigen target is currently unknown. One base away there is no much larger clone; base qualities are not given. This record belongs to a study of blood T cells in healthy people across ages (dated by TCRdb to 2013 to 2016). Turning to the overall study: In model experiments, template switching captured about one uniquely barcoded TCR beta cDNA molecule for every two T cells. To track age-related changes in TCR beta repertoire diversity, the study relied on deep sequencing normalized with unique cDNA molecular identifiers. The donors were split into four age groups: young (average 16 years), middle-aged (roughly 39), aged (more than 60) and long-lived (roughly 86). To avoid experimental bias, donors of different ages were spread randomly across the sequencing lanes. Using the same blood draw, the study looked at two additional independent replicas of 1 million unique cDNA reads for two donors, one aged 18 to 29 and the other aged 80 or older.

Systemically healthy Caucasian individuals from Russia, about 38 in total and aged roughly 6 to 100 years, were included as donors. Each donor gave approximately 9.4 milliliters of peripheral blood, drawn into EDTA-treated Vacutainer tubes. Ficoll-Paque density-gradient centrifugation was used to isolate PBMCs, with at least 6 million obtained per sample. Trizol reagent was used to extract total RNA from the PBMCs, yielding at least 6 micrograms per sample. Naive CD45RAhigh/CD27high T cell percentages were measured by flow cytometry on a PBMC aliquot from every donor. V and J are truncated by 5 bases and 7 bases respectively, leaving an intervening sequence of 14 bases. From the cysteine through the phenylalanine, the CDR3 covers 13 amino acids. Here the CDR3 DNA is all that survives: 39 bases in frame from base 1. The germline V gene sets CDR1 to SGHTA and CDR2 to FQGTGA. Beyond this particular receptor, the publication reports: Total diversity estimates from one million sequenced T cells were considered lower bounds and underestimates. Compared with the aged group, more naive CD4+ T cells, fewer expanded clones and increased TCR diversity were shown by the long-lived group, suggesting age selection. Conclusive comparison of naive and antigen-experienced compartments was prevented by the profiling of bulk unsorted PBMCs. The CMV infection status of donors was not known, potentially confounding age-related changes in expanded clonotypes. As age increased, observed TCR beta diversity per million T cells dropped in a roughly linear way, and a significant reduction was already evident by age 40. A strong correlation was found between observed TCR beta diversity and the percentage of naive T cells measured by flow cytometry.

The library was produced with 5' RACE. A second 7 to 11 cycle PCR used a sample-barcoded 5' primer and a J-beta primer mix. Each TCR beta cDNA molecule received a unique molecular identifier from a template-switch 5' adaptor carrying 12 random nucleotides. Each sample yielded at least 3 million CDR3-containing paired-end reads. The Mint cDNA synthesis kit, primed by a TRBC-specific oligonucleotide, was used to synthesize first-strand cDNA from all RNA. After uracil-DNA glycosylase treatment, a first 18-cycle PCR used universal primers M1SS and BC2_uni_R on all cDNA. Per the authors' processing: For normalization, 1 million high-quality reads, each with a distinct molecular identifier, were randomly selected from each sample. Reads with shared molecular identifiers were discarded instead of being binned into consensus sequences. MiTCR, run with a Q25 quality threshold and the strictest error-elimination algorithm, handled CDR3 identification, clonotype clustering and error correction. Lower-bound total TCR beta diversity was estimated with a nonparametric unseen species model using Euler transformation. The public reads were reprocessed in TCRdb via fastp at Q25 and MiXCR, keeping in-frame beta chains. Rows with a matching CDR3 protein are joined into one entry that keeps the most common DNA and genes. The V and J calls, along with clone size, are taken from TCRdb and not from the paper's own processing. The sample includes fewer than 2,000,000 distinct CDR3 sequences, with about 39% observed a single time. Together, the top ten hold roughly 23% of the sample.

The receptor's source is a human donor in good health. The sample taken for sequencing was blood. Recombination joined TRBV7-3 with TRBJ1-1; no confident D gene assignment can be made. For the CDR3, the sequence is CASSPRSEDEAFF. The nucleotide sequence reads TGTGCCAGCAGCCCCCGATCGGAAGATGAAGCTTTCTTT.